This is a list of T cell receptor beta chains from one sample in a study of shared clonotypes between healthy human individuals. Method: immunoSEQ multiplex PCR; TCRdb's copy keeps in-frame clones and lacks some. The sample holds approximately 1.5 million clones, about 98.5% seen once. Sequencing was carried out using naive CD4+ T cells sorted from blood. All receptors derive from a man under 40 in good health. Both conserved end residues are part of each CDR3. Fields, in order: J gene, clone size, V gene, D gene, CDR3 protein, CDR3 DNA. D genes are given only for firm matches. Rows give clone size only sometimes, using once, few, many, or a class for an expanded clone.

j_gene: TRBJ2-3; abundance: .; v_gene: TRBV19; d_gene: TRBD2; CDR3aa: CASSIGSGTSGSFWTDTQYF; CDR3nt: TGTGCCAGTAGTATAGGTTCCGGGACTAGCGGGAGTTTCTGGACAGATACGCAGTATTTT
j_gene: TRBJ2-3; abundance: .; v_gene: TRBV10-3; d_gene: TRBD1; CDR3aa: CAISEGMDRDNTDTQYF; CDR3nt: TGTGCCATCAGTGAGGGAATGGACAGGGATAACACAGATACGCAGTATTTT
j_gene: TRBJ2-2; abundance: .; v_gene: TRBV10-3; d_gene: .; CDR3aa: CAISEGSSTGELFF; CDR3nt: TGTGCCATCAGTGAGGGATCTTCCACCGGGGAGCTGTTTTTT
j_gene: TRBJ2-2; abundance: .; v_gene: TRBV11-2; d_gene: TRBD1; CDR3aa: CASSQGQGVAGELFF; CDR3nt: TGTGCCAGCAGCCAGGGACAGGGAGTTGCAGGGGAGCTGTTTTTT
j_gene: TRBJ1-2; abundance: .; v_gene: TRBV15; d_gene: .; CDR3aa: CATSRGGANYGYTF; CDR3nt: TGTGCCACCAGCAGAGGGGGGGCTAACTATGGCTACACCTTC
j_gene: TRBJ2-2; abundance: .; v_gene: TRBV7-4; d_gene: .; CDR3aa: CASSLAGGTGELFF; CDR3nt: TGTGCCAGCAGCTTAGCGGGCGGGACCGGGGAGCTGTTTTTT
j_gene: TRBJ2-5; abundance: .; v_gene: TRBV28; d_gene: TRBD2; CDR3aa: CASKAGGETQYF; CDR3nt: TGTGCCAGCAAGGCGGGGGGAGAGACCCAGTACTTC
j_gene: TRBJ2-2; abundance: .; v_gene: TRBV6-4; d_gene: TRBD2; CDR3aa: CASSELAGNTGELFF; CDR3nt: TGTGCCAGCAGTGAACTAGCGGGGAACACCGGGGAGCTGTTTTTT
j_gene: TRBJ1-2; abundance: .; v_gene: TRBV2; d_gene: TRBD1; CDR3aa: CASRDRGRNNYGYTF; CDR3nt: TGTGCCAGTCGGGACAGGGGACGAAATAACTATGGCTACACCTTC
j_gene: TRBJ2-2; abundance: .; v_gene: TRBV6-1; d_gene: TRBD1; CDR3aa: CASSEYWDRGHPGAGELFF; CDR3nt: TGTGCCAGCAGTGAATATTGGGACAGGGGGCACCCTGGGGCCGGGGAGCTGTTTTTT
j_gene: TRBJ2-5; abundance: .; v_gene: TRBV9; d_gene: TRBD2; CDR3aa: CASNIAGGPRETQYF; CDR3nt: TGTGCCAGCAACATAGCGGGAGGGCCCCGCGAGACCCAGTACTTC
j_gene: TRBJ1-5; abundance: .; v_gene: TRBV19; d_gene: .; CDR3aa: CASKNPGQPQHF; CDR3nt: TGTGCCAGTAAGAACCCGGGTCAGCCCCAGCATTTT
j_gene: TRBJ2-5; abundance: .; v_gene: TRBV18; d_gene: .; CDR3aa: CASSPRQIQETQYF; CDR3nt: TGTGCCAGCTCACCCCGACAGATACAAGAGACCCAGTACTTC
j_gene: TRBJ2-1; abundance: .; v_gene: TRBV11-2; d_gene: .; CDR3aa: CASSSPLGSEQFF; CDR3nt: TGTGCCAGCAGCTCCCCCTTGGGTTCTGAGCAGTTCTTC
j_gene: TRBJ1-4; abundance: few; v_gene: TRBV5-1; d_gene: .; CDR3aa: CASSAYISTNEKLFF; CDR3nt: TGCGCCAGCAGCGCATATATCTCGACTAATGAAAAACTGTTTTTT
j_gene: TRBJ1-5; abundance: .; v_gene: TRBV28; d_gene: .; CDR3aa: CASSLGVQPQHF; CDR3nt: TGTGCCAGCAGTTTGGGCGTTCAGCCCCAGCATTTT
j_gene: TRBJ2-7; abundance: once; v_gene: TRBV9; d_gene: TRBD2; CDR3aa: CASSVGTSGRMFDEQYF; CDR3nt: TGTGCCAGCAGCGTCGGGACTAGCGGGAGGATGTTCGACGAGCAGTACTTC
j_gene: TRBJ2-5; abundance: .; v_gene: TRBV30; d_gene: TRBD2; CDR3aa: CARGPPSGRAEETQYF; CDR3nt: TGTGCCCGTGGACCCCCTAGCGGGAGGGCCGAAGAGACCCAGTACTTC
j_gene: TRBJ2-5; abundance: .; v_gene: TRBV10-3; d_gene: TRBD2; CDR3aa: CAISEGTSFKTQYF; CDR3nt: TGTGCCATCAGTGAAGGGACTAGCTTTAAGACCCAGTACTTC
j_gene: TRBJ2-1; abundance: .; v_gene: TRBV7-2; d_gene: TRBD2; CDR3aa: CASSLSSGRARYNEQFF; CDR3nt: TGTGCCAGCAGCTTGAGTAGCGGGAGGGCTAGATACAATGAGCAGTTCTTC
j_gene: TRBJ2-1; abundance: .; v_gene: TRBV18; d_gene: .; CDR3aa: CASSLGHPEYNEQFF; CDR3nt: TGTGCCAGCTCACTAGGACATCCCGAATACAATGAGCAGTTCTTC
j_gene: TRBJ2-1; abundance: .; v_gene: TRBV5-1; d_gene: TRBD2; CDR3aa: CASKLLAATYNEQFF; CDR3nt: TGCGCCAGCAAGTTACTAGCGGCTACCTACAATGAGCAGTTCTTC
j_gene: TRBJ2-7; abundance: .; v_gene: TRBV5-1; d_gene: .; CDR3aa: CASSHKPTIEQYF; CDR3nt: TGCGCCAGCAGCCACAAGCCTACGATCGAGCAGTACTTC
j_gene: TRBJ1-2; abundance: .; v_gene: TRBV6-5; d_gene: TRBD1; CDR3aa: CASISLGTGYGYTF; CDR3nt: TGTGCCAGCATCAGCCTCGGGACAGGCTATGGCTACACCTTC
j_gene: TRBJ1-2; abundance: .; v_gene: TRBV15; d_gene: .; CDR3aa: CATSRDRGNNYGYTF; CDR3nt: TGTGCCACCAGCAGAGACAGGGGAAACAACTATGGCTACACCTTC
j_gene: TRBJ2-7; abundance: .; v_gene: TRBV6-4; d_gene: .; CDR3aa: CASSDSYEQYF; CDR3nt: TGTGCCAGCAGTGACTCATACGAGCAGTACTTC
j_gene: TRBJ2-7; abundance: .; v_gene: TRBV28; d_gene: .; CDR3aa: CASSSVRPSYEQYF; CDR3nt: TGTGCCAGCAGTTCCGTCCGCCCCTCCTACGAGCAGTACTTC
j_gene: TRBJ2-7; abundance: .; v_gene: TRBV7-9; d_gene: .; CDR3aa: CASSSYSGKRADYEQYF; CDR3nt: TGTGCCAGCAGTTCGTATTCCGGGAAGCGGGCGGACTACGAGCAGTACTTC
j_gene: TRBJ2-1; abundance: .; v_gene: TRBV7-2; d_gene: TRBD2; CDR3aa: CASASGRALNEQFF; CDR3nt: TGTGCCAGCGCTAGCGGGAGGGCCCTGAATGAGCAGTTCTTC
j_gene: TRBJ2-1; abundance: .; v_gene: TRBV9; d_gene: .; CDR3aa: CASSVGRDSSYNEQFF; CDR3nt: TGTGCCAGCAGCGTAGGTCGGGATAGCTCCTACAATGAGCAGTTCTTC
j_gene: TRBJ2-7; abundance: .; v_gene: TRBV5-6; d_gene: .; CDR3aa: CASSVKHPGLSYEQYF; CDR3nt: TGTGCCAGCAGCGTCAAGCACCCGGGACTCTCCTACGAGCAGTACTTC
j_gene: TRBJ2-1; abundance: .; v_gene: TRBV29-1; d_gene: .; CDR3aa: CSGRGSYNEQFF; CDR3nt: TGCAGCGGTCGGGGCTCCTACAATGAGCAGTTCTTC
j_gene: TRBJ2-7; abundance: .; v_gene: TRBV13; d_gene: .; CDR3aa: CASRRGGARYEQYF; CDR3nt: TGTGCCAGCAGGCGGGGTGGGGCCAGGTACGAGCAGTACTTC
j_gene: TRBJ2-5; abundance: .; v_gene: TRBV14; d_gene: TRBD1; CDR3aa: CASSLRTGGKETQYF; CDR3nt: TGTGCCAGCAGCCTTCGGACAGGGGGCAAAGAGACCCAGTACTTC
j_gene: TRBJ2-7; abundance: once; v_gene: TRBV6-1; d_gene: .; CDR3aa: CASKKPGAREQYF; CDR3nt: TGTGCCAGTAAAAAACCAGGGGCGCGGGAGCAGTACTTC
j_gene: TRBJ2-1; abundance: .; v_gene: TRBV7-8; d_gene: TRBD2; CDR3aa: CASSLNGRAAYNEQFF; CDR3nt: TGTGCCAGCAGCTTAAACGGGAGGGCCGCCTACAATGAGCAGTTCTTC
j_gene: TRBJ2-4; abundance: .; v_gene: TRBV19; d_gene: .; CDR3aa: CASKVSGPGLAKNIQYF; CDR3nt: TGTGCCAGTAAGGTGAGCGGGCCAGGACTAGCCAAAAACATTCAGTACTTC
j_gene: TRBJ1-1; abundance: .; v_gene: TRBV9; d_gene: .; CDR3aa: CASKGDGPQNTEAFF; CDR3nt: TGTGCCAGCAAAGGGGACGGCCCCCAGAACACTGAAGCTTTCTTT
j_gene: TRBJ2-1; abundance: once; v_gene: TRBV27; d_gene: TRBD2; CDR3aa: CASSSYPLAGVGNEQFF; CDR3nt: TGTGCCAGCAGTTCCTACCCTCTAGCGGGAGTGGGCAATGAGCAGTTCTTC
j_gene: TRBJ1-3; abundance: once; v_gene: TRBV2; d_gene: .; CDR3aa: CASSSRSGRGNTIYF; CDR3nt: TGTGCCAGCAGTTCTCGGTCCGGGCGTGGAAACACCATATATTTT
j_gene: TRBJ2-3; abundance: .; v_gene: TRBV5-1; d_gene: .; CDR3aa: CASSPGSFTDTQYF; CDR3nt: TGCGCCAGCAGCCCAGGGAGCTTCACAGATACGCAGTATTTT
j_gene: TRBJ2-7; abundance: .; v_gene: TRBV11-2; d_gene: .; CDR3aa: CASSLVFYEQYF; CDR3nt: TGTGCCAGCAGCTTAGTATTTTACGAGCAGTACTTC
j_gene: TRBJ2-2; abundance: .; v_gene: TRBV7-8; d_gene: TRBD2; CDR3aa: CASSLRLAGDTGELFF; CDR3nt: TGTGCCAGCAGCCTAAGACTAGCGGGAGACACCGGGGAGCTGTTTTTT
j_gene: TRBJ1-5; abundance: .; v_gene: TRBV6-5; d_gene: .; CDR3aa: CASRGTGNQPQHF; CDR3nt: TGTGCCAGCAGAGGGACCGGCAATCAGCCCCAGCATTTT
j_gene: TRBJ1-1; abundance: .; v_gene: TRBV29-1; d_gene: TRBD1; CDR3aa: CSGQGVNTEAFF; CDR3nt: TGCAGCGGACAGGGGGTCAACACTGAAGCTTTCTTT
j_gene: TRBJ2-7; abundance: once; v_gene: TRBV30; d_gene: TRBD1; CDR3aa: CAWTSGQGASEQYF; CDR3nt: TGTGCCTGGACGTCGGGACAGGGGGCCAGCGAGCAGTACTTC
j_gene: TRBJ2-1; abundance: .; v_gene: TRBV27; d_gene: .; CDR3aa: CASSTPWGEQFF; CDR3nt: TGTGCCAGCAGTACTCCCTGGGGTGAGCAGTTCTTC